The T cell receptor (beta chain) described here comes from a study of cytomegalovirus exposure and HLA in healthy donors. The germline V gene has CDR1 LNHNV and CDR2 YYDKDF (reference sequence). The V and J ends lost 8 bases and 4 bases respectively, with 12 bases between them. CDR3 size: 12 residues. PCR was performed using 60 Vbeta and 13 Jbeta primers. Only in-frame clones appear in the TCRdb table, and some are missing; sequencing was by immunoSEQ multiplex PCR. The sample has about 200,000 clones; around nine tenths are singletons. The clonotype was recovered from a woman under 40 in good health and CMV-seronegative. Specimen: PBMCs. The chain links TRBV15 to TRBJ2-7; D might be TRBD1 (5 bases). In DNA, the CDR3 is TGTGCCACCGAGGACAAACTGTACGAGCAGTACTTC. Encoded protein: CATEDKLYEQYF.